Listed below are T cell receptor beta chains from one sample, sequenced in a study of cytomegalovirus exposure and HLA in healthy donors. Here immunoSEQ multiplex PCR was the method, and the copy in TCRdb shows in-frame clones only, minus some. Altogether over 150,000 clones are present, 83% being singletons, with the ten largest covering over 1.5%. The specimen was PBMCs. The source of these receptors is a man in his fifties or sixties in good health and CMV-seronegative. CDR3s include the opening cysteine and the closing phenylalanine or tryptophan. The D gene is left open where the match is weak. Expanded clones get a size class; other rows say once, few or many, or leave the size out.

D: TRBD1; V: TRBV7-3; J: TRBJ2-1; size: once; DNA: TGTGCCAGCAGCCCCCCCGGGACAGGGGTCAGCAGGGAGCAGTTCTTC; CDR3: CASSPPGTGVSREQFF
D: TRBD1; V: TRBV29-1; J: TRBJ1-5; size: -; DNA: TGCAGCGTTGATCATGGACAGGGCCGCAATCAGCCCCAGCATTTT; CDR3: CSVDHGQGRNQPQHF
D: -; V: TRBV7-9; J: TRBJ1-1; size: few; DNA: TGTGCCAGCAGCTCCACAGTGAACACTGAAGCTTTCTTT; CDR3: CASSSTVNTEAFF
D: TRBD2; V: TRBV6-5; J: TRBJ2-3; size: few; DNA: TGTGCCAGCAAGTTGGCTAGCGGGATGGATACGCAGTATTTT; CDR3: CASKLASGMDTQYF
D: TRBD1; V: TRBV28; J: TRBJ1-2; size: -; DNA: TGTGCCAGCAGTTTAGGGACAGGGCGCTTATATGGCTACACCTTC; CDR3: CASSLGTGRLYGYTF
D: TRBD1; V: TRBV11-2; J: TRBJ2-5; size: once; DNA: TGTGCCAGCAGCTTAGGACAGGGGGCGAGGGAGACCCAGTACTTC; CDR3: CASSLGQGARETQYF
D: TRBD2; V: TRBV30; J: TRBJ2-2; size: -; DNA: TGTGCCTGGGACTCTAGCGGCCTGAACACCGGGGAGCTGTTTTTT; CDR3: CAWDSSGLNTGELFF
D: -; V: TRBV19; J: TRBJ2-7; size: -; DNA: TGTGCCAGTTCAGAGGCGGGGAACTTATACGAGCAGTACTTC; CDR3: CASSEAGNLYEQYF
D: -; V: TRBV29-1; J: TRBJ2-1; size: -; DNA: TGCAGCGTTGTTTCGCGGGAGCAGTTCTTC; CDR3: CSVVSREQFF
D: -; V: TRBV7-2; J: TRBJ2-5; size: -; DNA: TGTGCCAGCAGGGGGAGGCAAGAGACCCAGTACTTC; CDR3: CASRGRQETQYF
D: -; V: TRBV20-1; J: TRBJ2-5; size: -; DNA: TGCAGTGCTACTATTAAGGGGGACCAGTACTTC; CDR3: CSATIKGDQYF
D: TRBD1; V: TRBV19; J: TRBJ2-7; size: -; DNA: TGTGCCAGTCAGGGGCCCGGGACAGAGTCGTACTTC; CDR3: CASQGPGTESYF
D: TRBD2; V: TRBV27; J: TRBJ2-1; size: -; DNA: TGTGCCAGCAGTTTACGGACTAGCGGGAGGGGGCAGTTCTTC; CDR3: CASSLRTSGRGQFF
D: -; V: TRBV9; J: TRBJ1-1; size: few; DNA: TGTGCCAGCAGCGGCGGGCTGAACACTGAAGCTTTCTTT; CDR3: CASSGGLNTEAFF
D: TRBD2; V: TRBV19; J: TRBJ2-7; size: -; DNA: TGTGCCAGTAGTTTGCGGGGGACGGACTCCTACGAGCAGTACTTC; CDR3: CASSLRGTDSYEQYF
D: -; V: TRBV20-1; J: TRBJ2-5; size: once; DNA: TGCAGTGCCGGGGGAAGGGAGACCCAGTACTTC; CDR3: CSAGGRETQYF
D: TRBD2; V: TRBV4-3; J: TRBJ2-5; size: -; DNA: TGCGCCAGCAGCCAAGAGGTCGGGGGGGCCCGTGAGACCCAGTACTTC; CDR3: CASSQEVGGARETQYF
D: -; V: TRBV14; J: TRBJ2-1; size: -; DNA: TGTGCCAGCAGCCTCAGGGTCGTCTACAATGAGCAGTTCTTC; CDR3: CASSLRVVYNEQFF
D: -; V: TRBV7-7; J: TRBJ2-1; size: -; DNA: TGTGCTAGCAGCTACAACAGGGACAATGAGCAGTTCTTC; CDR3: CASSYNRDNEQFF
D: TRBD1; V: TRBV7-2; J: TRBJ1-6; size: -; DNA: TGTGCCAGCAGCTTAGAGGGACAGCCAAATTCACCCCTCCACTTT; CDR3: CASSLEGQPNSPLHF
D: TRBD1; V: TRBV2; J: TRBJ2-7; size: -; DNA: TGTGCCAGCAGTCCGGGACAGGGATCTCAGCAGTACTTC; CDR3: CASSPGQGSQQYF
D: TRBD1; V: TRBV11-3; J: TRBJ2-2; size: -; DNA: TGTGCCAGCAGCTCGACAGGGGTGGACACCGGGGAGCTGTTTTTT; CDR3: CASSSTGVDTGELFF
D: -; V: TRBV28; J: TRBJ1-1; size: -; DNA: TGTGCCAGCAGTTTGAGGGCAATGAACACTGAAGCTTTCTTT; CDR3: CASSLRAMNTEAFF
D: TRBD2; V: TRBV28; J: TRBJ2-7; size: -; DNA: TGTGCCAGCAGTTCGCCGGGACTAGCGATGCACGAGCAGTACTTC; CDR3: CASSSPGLAMHEQYF
D: TRBD2; V: TRBV7-2; J: TRBJ2-2; size: once; DNA: TGTGCCAGCAGCTCCCGCCTAGCGGGGAACACCGGGGAGCTGTTTTTT; CDR3: CASSSRLAGNTGELFF
D: TRBD2; V: TRBV7-2; J: TRBJ2-7; size: -; DNA: TGTGCCAGCAGCCGAGAGGGACTAGCGATCCACGAGCAGTACTTC; CDR3: CASSREGLAIHEQYF
D: TRBD1; V: TRBV18; J: TRBJ2-1; size: -; DNA: TGTGCCAGCTCACCTCCGGGACAGGGGTGGGATGAGCAGTTCTTC; CDR3: CASSPPGQGWDEQFF
D: -; V: TRBV6-5; J: TRBJ1-2; size: -; DNA: TGTGCCAGCAGTTACTCGACGAGGGTAGAGTATGGCTACACCTTC; CDR3: CASSYSTRVEYGYTF
D: -; V: TRBV4-3; J: TRBJ2-2; size: -; DNA: TGCGCCAGCAGCCAAGATACCGGGTCTGCGAACACCGGGGAGCTGTTTTTT; CDR3: CASSQDTGSANTGELFF
D: -; V: TRBV18; J: TRBJ1-2; size: -; DNA: TGTGCCAGCTCAACGACAGAGAACTATGGCTACACCTTC; CDR3: CASSTTENYGYTF
D: TRBD2; V: TRBV15; J: TRBJ2-1; size: once; DNA: TGTGCCACCAGCAGAAGACTAGCGGGAGTCAACTCCTACAATGAGCAGTTCTTC; CDR3: CATSRRLAGVNSYNEQFF
D: -; V: TRBV7-3; J: TRBJ1-5; size: -; DNA: TGTGCCAGCAGCCTTCAGGGCAATCAGCCCCAGCATTTT; CDR3: CASSLQGNQPQHF
D: -; V: TRBV10-1; J: TRBJ2-7; size: -; DNA: TGCGCCAGCAGTGAGAGGCGGGATCAGGCCGCGGGGCAGTACTTC; CDR3: CASSERRDQAAGQYF